This T cell receptor beta chain was observed in a study of tumor-infiltrating lymphocytes in localized non-small cell lung cancer (dated by TCRdb to about 2021). In the study overall: Patients whose samples were collected after neoadjuvant chemotherapy, as well as both smokers and never-smokers and several histologies, were included in the cohort. A total of 60 or so patients were included in the paired tumor versus uninvolved lung comparison of immunoSEQ T-cell fraction. In total, the ICON cohort consisted of 140 or so surgical patients with localized non-small cell lung cancer who had their tumors resected. Alongside flow cytometry, multiplex immunofluorescence, RNA-seq, exome sequencing and proteomics, TCR sequencing was applied to the same patients as one of several integrated assays. Resected tumor tissue and uninvolved lung tissue described as non-adjacent to the tumor were contributed by each patient, with both tissues obtained from the same patient. The full study reports these points: TCRbeta sequencing supported higher T cell infiltration in tumors than in uninvolved lung tissue, consistent with immunofluorescence CD3 counts. Because different assays used different pieces of the same tissue, technical variation could not be distinguished from intratumor heterogeneity. No difference in TCR-derived T-cell fraction was observed between the flow cytometry-defined immunotypes IM1 (good prognosis) and IM2 (poor prognosis). Assay coverage differed among patients according to how much tissue was available, so only a subset of the cohort had TCR sequencing.

Enrollment in ICON was initiated in April 2016, and the last patient was enrolled in September 2018. In a subcohort of approximately 76 patients, fresh tumor and matched uninvolved tissue were collected for in-depth immune analyses, with TCR sequencing among those analyses. DNA for TCR sequencing was isolated from bulk tissue, and no cell sorting was done. This clone appeared a single time. No antigen is known for it. Within one base of it there is no much larger clone, and no base qualities were kept. TCR sequencing with the immunoSEQ assay provided the T-cell fraction in tumor and uninvolved lung tissue. Per the authors' processing: In the survival analysis, patients were divided into a high T-cell fraction group (upper tertile) and a low T-cell fraction group (lower two tertiles), and the two groups were compared using a log-rank test. A signed-rank test was used to check for differences in T-cell fraction between paired tumor and uninvolved lung. TCRdb re-hosts the immuneACCESS table, in-frame sequences only. Its copies lack some clones; in the studies checked, an unresolved V gene accounts for under half of them, and the cause for the rest is not known. V, J and clone size were drawn from that table, and D and trimming were deduced from the DNA. This sample is represented by thousands of clones; roughly 63% of them were singletons. The ten biggest clones cover 13% of the sample.

The CDR3 runs 15 amino acids, cysteine and phenylalanine included. This entry keeps only the CDR3 DNA: 45 bases, framed from base 1. V and J are trimmed by 6 bases and 1 base, and the gene matches miss 7 bases of the junction. According to the germline V gene, CDR1 reads MNHEY and CDR2 reads SVGAGI. The sequence joins TRBV6-5 to TRBJ1-1, and 8 bases in between align with TRBD1. The specimen sequenced was uninvolved lung tissue not adjacent to the tumor. The receptor's source is a human donor with non-small cell lung cancer. CDR3 loop: CASRSRGQENTEAFF. In nucleotide form, the sequence is TGTGCCAGCAGATCTCGGGGACAGGAGAACACTGAAGCTTTCTTT.